Here is one T cell receptor (beta chain) with its context. Data came from immunoSEQ multiplex PCR; TCRdb stores just in-frame clones and leaves some out. The sample has fewer than 500,000 clones; around nine tenths are singletons. This CDR3 has 17 residues. J lost 10 bases, V lost 4 bases, and 12 bases had no gene match. The germline gives CDR1 SGHNT, CDR2 YYREEE (reference sequence). This specimen comes from a study of control samples from healthy donors and cancer patients. The genes are TRBV5-4 and TRBJ1-6, with 12 bases that match TRBD1. The receptor comes from a middle-aged man with head and neck cancer. The sequenced sample consisted of PBMCs. CDR3 residues: CASSPGQGAGAASPLHF. The CDR3, as DNA: TGTGCCAGCAGCCCGGGACAGGGGGCGGGGGCTGCCTCACCCCTCCACTTT.